This T cell receptor (beta chain) was identified in a study of cytomegalovirus exposure and HLA in healthy donors. Study summary: A later analysis reported the 130 or so validation repertoires used the same platform as the roughly 700 first-cohort repertoires.

Germline V gives CDR1 SGDLS, CDR2 YYNGEE. After removal of 0 bases from V and 0 bases from J, the junction contained 3 bases not matched to a gene. This CDR3 contains 16 residues. TCRdb keeps only in-frame clones here, not all; method: immunoSEQ multiplex PCR. The sample lists around 120,000 clones; approximately 88% were seen once. The sequence derives from a man aged 18 to 30 in good health and CMV-seronegative. What was sequenced was PBMCs. The chain carries TRBV9 and TRBJ2-1, with 7 bases fitting TRBD2. In nucleotides, the CDR3 is TGTGCCAGCAGCGTAGATGGGGGGGTCTCCTACAATGAGCAGTTCTTC. This sequence encodes CASSVDGGVSYNEQFF. Looking up the rest from reference TRBV9 and TRBJ2-1 gives the full variable domain: DSGVTQTPKHLITATGQRVTLRCSPRSGDLSVYWYQQSLDQGLQFLIQYYNGEERAKGNILERFSAQQFPDLHSELNLSSLELGDSALYFCASSVDGGVSYNEQFFGPGTRLTVL.